The subject of this entry is one T cell receptor (beta chain). No antigen is known for it. The data belong to a study of vaccination effects on CD4 cells after COVID-19. V lost 0 bases, J lost 5 bases, and 6 bases stayed unmatched. Germline V gene sequence: CDR1 LGHDT, CDR2 YNNKEL (reference sequence). CDR3 length equals 16 residues. Viral peptide pools were used in the ViraFEST assay to expand antigen-specific CD4+ T cells, and sequencing came afterward. Upon completion of 10 to 11 days in culture, CD4+ T cells were isolated. The vaccine given was either BNT162b2 or mRNA-1273, in two doses. Testing of the vaccine recipients showed negative nucleocapsid antibodies and no prior SARS-CoV-2 infection. Wells of 1.8 million or so PBMC each were grown with approximately 10 IU/ml IL-2 and approximately 9.6 ug/ml peptides. Half the medium was swapped for IL-2 medium on days 3 and 7. Assay: immunoSEQ multiplex PCR; the TCRdb copy retains only in-frame clones and omits some. This table has roughly 55,000 clones, just under 80% appearing once.

This receptor was taken from a human donor who received a COVID-19 vaccine. The sequencing here drew on CD4+ T cells from PBMCs cultured with HCoV-OC43 spike peptides, taken after COVID-19 vaccination. Subset indicated: HCoV-OC43 spike overlapping peptide pool stimulation. J is TRBJ2-5 and V is TRBV3-1 (or the pseudogene TRBV3-2); TRBD1 aligns across 10 bases. CDR3: CASSQDSGQGKETQYF. For the CDR3, the DNA is TGTGCCAGCAGCCAAGATTCGGGACAGGGGAAGGAGACCCAGTACTTC.